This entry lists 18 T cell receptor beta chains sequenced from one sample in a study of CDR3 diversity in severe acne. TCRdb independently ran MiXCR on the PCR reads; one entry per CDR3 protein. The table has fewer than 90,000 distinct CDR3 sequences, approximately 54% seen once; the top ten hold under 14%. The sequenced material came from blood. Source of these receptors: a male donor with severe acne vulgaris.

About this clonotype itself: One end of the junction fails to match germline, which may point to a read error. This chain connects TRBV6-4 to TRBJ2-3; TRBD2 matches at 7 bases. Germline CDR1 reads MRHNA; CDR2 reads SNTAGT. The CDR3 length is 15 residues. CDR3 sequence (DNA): TGTGCCAGCAGTGACTCGGGGGGAGGGCCAGATACGCGGTATTTT. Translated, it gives CASSDSGGGPDTRYF.

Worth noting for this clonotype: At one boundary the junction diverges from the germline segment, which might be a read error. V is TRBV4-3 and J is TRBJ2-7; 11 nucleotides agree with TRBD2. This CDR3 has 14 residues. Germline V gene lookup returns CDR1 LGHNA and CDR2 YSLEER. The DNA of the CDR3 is TGCGCCAGCAGCCAAGATCGGCTGGCTAGCGGGGGGTTCTTC. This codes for CASSQDRLASGGFF.

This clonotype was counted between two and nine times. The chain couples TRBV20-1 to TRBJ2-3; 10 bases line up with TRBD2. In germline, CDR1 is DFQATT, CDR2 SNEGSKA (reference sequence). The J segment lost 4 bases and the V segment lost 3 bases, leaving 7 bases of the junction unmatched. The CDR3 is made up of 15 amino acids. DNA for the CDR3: TGCAGTGCTAGTGGTCTAGCGGGAGTCGCAGATACGCAGTATTTT. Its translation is CSASGLAGVADTQYF.

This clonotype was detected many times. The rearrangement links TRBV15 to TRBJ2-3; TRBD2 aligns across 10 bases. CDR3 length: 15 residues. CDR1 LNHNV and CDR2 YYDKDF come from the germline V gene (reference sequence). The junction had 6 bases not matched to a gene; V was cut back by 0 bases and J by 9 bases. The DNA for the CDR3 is TGTGCCACCAGCAGAGATAAAAGCGGGAGGGGAACGCAGTATTTT. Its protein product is CATSRDKSGRGTQYF.

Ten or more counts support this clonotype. The CDR3: CASSLVDVETQYF. CDR3 DNA sequence: TGTGCCAGCAGCCTCGTGGACGTGGAGACCCAGTACTTC. The chain couples TRBV13 to TRBJ2-5; D is ambiguous. CDR1 is PRHDT and CDR2 is FYEKMQ in the germline V gene (reference sequence). V lost 5 bases, J lost 5 bases, and 12 bases lay in between. CDR3 length: 13 amino acids.

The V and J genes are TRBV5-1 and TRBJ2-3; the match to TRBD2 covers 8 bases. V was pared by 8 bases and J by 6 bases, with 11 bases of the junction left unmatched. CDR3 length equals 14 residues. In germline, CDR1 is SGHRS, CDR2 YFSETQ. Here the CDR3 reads CASRGASGLDTQYF. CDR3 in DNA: TGCGCCAGTCGGGGGGCTAGCGGGTTGGATACGCAGTATTTT.

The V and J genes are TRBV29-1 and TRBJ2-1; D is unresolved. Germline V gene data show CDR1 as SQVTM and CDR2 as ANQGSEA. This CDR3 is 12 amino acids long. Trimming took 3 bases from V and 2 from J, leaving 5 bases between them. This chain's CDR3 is CSVESAYNEQFF. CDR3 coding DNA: TGCAGCGTTGAGTCCGCCTACAATGAGCAGTTCTTC.

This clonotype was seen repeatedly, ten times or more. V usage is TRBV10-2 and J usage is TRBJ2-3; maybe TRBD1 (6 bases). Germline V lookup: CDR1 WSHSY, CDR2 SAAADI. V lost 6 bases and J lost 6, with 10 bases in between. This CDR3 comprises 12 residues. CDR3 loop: CASRQGGDTQYF. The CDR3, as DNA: TGCGCCAGCAGACAGGGTGGGGATACGCAGTATTTT.

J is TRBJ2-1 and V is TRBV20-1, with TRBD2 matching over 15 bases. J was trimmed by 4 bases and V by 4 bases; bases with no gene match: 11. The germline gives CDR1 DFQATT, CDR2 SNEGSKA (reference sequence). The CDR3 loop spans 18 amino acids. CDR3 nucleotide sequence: TGCAGTGCTAAAACGTGGACTAGCGGGAGGGGGGTTTACAATGAGCAGTTCTTC. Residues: CSAKTWTSGRGVYNEQFF.

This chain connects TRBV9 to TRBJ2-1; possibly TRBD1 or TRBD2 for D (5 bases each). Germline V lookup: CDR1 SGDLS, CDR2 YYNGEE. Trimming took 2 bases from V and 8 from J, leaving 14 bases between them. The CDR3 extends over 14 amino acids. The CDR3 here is CASSVGEFRDEQFF. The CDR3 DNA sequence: TGTGCCAGCAGCGTGGGGGAGTTTAGGGATGAGCAGTTCTTC.

CDR3 DNA: TGTGCCAGCAGTCTTGCAATCAGTGCAACTAATGAAAAACTGTTTTTT. It yields the protein CASSLAISATNEKLFF. V and J are TRBV7-2 and TRBJ1-4; D gene ambiguous. Germline V gives CDR1 SGHTA, CDR2 FQGNSA. The CDR3 spans 16 residues. V shed 6 bases and J shed 0 bases, with 14 bases lying between them.

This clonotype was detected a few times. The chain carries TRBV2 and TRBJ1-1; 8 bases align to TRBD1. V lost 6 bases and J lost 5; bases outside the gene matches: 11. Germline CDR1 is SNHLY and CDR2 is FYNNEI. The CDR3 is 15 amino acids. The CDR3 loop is CASSTRQGLGTEAFF. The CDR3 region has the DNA TGTGCCAGCAGCACCCGACAGGGGTTAGGTACTGAAGCTTTCTTT.

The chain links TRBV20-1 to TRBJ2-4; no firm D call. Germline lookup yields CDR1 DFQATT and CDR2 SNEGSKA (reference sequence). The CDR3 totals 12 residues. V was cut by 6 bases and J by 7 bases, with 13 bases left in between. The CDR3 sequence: CSALGFVNIQYF. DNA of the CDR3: TGCAGTGCACTCGGGTTTGTCAACATTCAGTACTTC.

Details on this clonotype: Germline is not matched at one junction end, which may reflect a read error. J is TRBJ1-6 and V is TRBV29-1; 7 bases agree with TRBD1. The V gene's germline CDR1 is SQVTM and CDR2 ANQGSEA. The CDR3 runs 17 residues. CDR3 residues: CSVILGQGGSYNSPLHF. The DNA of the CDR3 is TGCAGCGTTATCCTCGGGCAGGGGGGCTCCTACAATTCACCCCTCCACTTT. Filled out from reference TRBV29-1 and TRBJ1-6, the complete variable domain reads SAVISQKPSRDICQRGTSLTIQCQVDSQVTMMFWYRQQPGQSLTLIATANQGSEATYESGFVIDKFPISRPNLTFSTLTVSNMSPEDSSIYLCSVILGQGGSYNSPLHFGNGTRLTVT.

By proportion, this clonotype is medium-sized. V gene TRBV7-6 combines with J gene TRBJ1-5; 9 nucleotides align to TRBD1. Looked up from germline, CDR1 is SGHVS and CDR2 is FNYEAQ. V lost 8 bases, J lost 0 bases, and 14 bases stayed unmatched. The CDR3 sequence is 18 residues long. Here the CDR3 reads CASCSPRAGQGSNQPQHF. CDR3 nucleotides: TGTGCCAGCTGCTCTCCAAGGGCGGGACAGGGTAGCAATCAGCCCCAGCATTTT.

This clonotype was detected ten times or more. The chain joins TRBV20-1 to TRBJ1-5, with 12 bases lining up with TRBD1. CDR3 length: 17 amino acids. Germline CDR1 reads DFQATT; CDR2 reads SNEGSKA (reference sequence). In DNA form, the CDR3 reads TGCAGCTATGTCTTGGGACAGGGGGCTAGCGGCAATCAGCCCCAGCATTTT. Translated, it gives CSYVLGQGASGNQPQHF.

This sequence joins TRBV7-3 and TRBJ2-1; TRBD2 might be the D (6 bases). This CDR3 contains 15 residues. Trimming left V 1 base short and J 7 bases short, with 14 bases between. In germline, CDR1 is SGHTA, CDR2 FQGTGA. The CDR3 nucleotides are TGTGCCAGCAGCTTAATCGGGAGTTGGAAGAATGAGCAGTTCTTC. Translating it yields CASSLIGSWKNEQFF.

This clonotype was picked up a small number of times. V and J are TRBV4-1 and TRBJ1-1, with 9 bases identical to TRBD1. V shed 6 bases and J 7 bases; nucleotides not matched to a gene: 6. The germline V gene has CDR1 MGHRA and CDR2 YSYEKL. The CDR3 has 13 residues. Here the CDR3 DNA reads TGCGCCAGCAGATTACAGGGGGCAGGTGAAGCTTTCTTT. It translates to CASRLQGAGEAFF.